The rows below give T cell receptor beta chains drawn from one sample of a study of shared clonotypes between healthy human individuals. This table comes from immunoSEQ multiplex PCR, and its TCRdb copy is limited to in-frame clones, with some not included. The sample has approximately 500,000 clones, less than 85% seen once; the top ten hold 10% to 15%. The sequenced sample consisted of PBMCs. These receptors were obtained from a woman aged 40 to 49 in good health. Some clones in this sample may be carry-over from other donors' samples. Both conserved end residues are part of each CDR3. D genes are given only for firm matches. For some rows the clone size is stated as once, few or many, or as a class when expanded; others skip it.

cdr3_aa: CASSTPGYSNEQYF
cdr3_nt: TGTGCCAGCAGTACACCGGGATACTCCAACGAGCAGTACTTC
d_call: .
clone_size: .
j_call: TRBJ2-7
v_call: TRBV28

cdr3_aa: CASRPGLADNEQFF
cdr3_nt: TGTGCCAGCAGGCCGGGACTAGCGGACAATGAGCAGTTCTTC
d_call: TRBD2
clone_size: .
j_call: TRBJ2-1
v_call: TRBV27

cdr3_aa: CASTGDQETQYF
cdr3_nt: TGTGCCAGCACAGGCGACCAAGAGACCCAGTACTTC
d_call: .
clone_size: .
j_call: TRBJ2-5
v_call: TRBV2

cdr3_aa: CATNPGSGPGELFF
cdr3_nt: TGTGCCACCAACCCCGGTAGCGGGCCCGGGGAGCTGTTTTTT
d_call: TRBD2
clone_size: .
j_call: TRBJ2-2
v_call: TRBV27

cdr3_aa: CASSPTDRNYGYTF
cdr3_nt: TGTGCCAGCAGCCCAACGGACAGGAATTATGGCTACACCTTC
d_call: TRBD1
clone_size: .
j_call: TRBJ1-2
v_call: TRBV11-1

cdr3_aa: CASSYLAGGGDEQFF
cdr3_nt: TGTGCCAGCAGCTACCTAGCGGGAGGGGGGGATGAGCAGTTCTTC
d_call: TRBD2
clone_size: .
j_call: TRBJ2-1
v_call: TRBV11-2

cdr3_aa: CAISVDRGQTDTQYF
cdr3_nt: TGTGCCATCAGTGTGGACAGGGGGCAGACAGATACGCAGTATTTT
d_call: TRBD1
clone_size: once
j_call: TRBJ2-3
v_call: TRBV10-3

cdr3_aa: CAWSVRVGTDTQYF
cdr3_nt: TGTGCCTGGAGTGTACGGGTAGGCACAGATACGCAGTATTTT
d_call: .
clone_size: .
j_call: TRBJ2-3
v_call: TRBV30

cdr3_aa: CASSRTGSGANVLTF
cdr3_nt: TGTGCCAGCAGTAGGACAGGCTCTGGGGCCAACGTCCTGACTTTC
d_call: TRBD1
clone_size: .
j_call: TRBJ2-6
v_call: TRBV2

cdr3_aa: CASTSFHNTQYF
cdr3_nt: TGTGCCAGTACTTCGTTCCACAATACGCAGTATTTT
d_call: .
clone_size: once
j_call: TRBJ2-3
v_call: TRBV7-9

cdr3_aa: CASSHRDWMGEQYF
cdr3_nt: TGTGCCAGCAGCCACCGGGACTGGATGGGTGAGCAGTACTTC
d_call: .
clone_size: .
j_call: TRBJ2-7
v_call: TRBV5-4

cdr3_aa: CASSQQGENTDTQYF
cdr3_nt: TGTGCCAGCAGCCAACAAGGAGAGAACACAGATACGCAGTATTTT
d_call: .
clone_size: .
j_call: TRBJ2-3
v_call: TRBV10-3

cdr3_aa: CASSPPVFYTGQTPNYGYTF
cdr3_nt: TGTGCCAGCTCACCACCGGTCTTTTATACGGGACAGACACCTAACTATGGCTACACCTTC
d_call: TRBD1
clone_size: once
j_call: TRBJ1-2
v_call: TRBV18

cdr3_aa: CASSPRRGGEEQFF
cdr3_nt: TGTGCCAGCAGCCCTAGGAGGGGCGGGGAGGAGCAGTTCTTC
d_call: .
clone_size: .
j_call: TRBJ2-1
v_call: TRBV5-6

cdr3_aa: CSAPDYTEQYF
cdr3_nt: TGCAGTGCCCCCGACTATACCGAGCAGTACTTC
d_call: .
clone_size: .
j_call: TRBJ2-7
v_call: TRBV20-1

cdr3_aa: CASSVAASPEYQETQYF
cdr3_nt: TGTGCCAGCAGCGTAGCGGCTAGCCCAGAGTACCAAGAGACCCAGTACTTC
d_call: .
clone_size: .
j_call: TRBJ2-5
v_call: TRBV9

cdr3_aa: CASSEAVRPGEWYEQYF
cdr3_nt: TGTGCCAGCAGTGAAGCGGTTCGCCCCGGTGAGTGGTACGAGCAGTACTTC
d_call: .
clone_size: once
j_call: TRBJ2-7
v_call: TRBV6-1

cdr3_aa: CASSYTGESEQYF
cdr3_nt: TGTGCCAGTAGTTACACTGGGGAGAGCGAGCAGTACTTC
d_call: .
clone_size: .
j_call: TRBJ2-7
v_call: TRBV6-6

cdr3_aa: CASSLHLQETQYF
cdr3_nt: TGTGCCAGCAGCTTACACCTACAAGAGACCCAGTACTTC
d_call: .
clone_size: .
j_call: TRBJ2-5
v_call: TRBV5-8

cdr3_aa: CASSPRPDRGRYF
cdr3_nt: TGTGCCAGCAGTCCTCGCCCGGACAGGGGACGGTACTTC
d_call: TRBD1
clone_size: few
j_call: TRBJ2-7
v_call: TRBV28

cdr3_aa: CASKNQGSNEKLFF
cdr3_nt: TGTGCCAGTAAAAACCAGGGCAGTAATGAAAAACTGTTTTTT
d_call: .
clone_size: .
j_call: TRBJ1-4
v_call: TRBV27

cdr3_aa: CASRRQVGDNEQFF
cdr3_nt: TGTGCCAGCCGCCGACAGGTAGGGGACAATGAGCAGTTCTTC
d_call: .
clone_size: .
j_call: TRBJ2-1
v_call: TRBV7-6